Listed below are T cell receptor beta chains from one sample, sequenced in a study of tumor-infiltrating lymphocytes in primary liver carcinoma. Via MiXCR, TCRdb re-called the multiplex PCR reads, giving one row per CDR3 protein. The sample has about 180,000 distinct CDR3 sequences; about 60% are singletons. Specimen: peripheral blood. These receptors were collected from a middle-aged man with primary liver carcinoma and hepatitis B virus infection. The CDR3 runs from the conserved cysteine through the conserved F or W. Each record gives: V gene, CDR3 length, J gene, CDR3 protein.

>TRBV12-3/TRBV12-4|15|TRBJ2-1
CASTVSVTKHNEQFF
>TRBV29-1|11|TRBJ2-5
CSTVGPETQRF
>TRBV11-2|16|TRBJ1-4
CVSSLTPGARKEKLFF
>TRBV7-8|15|TRBJ1-1
CASSSRDFLDTEAFF
>TRBV5-5|15|TRBJ2-7
CASSFSGYTSYEQYF
>TRBV29-1|14|TRBJ2-7
CSVEESTGPYEQYF
>TRBV6-1|16|TRBJ1-5
CASSEAWANHNQPQHF
>TRBV10-3|16|TRBJ2-3
CAIHPTSGGQVDTQYF
>TRBV6-2/TRBV6-3|13|TRBJ2-5
CASSLQVEETQYF
>TRBV6-2/TRBV6-3|16|TRBJ1-1
CASSYYSRAEETEAFF
>TRBV12-3/TRBV12-4|15|TRBJ2-1
CASSYRTSGRDEQFF
>TRBV29-1|10|TRBJ2-5
CSVSSETQYF
>TRBV7-9|15|TRBJ2-1
CGSSRTGAVTNEQFF
>TRBV6-1|14|TRBJ2-6
CASRALAGANVPTF
>TRBV14|15|TRBJ2-7
CANSPMRVGAYEQYF
>TRBV14|13|TRBJ1-1
CASSTLGWTEAFF
>TRBV5-4|16|TRBJ1-2
CTSSFGQGINLMGYTF
>TRBV6-5|13|TRBJ1-1
CASRRQGGTEAFF
>TRBV6-5|16|TRBJ2-4
CASSQFIGTRRNIQYF
>TRBV11-2|13|TRBJ1-1
CASSPQLSTEVFF
>TRBV30|15|TRBJ2-3
CAWSSSGIKGDTQYF
>TRBV6-1|13|TRBJ2-7
CASSELGTYEQYF
>TRBV29-1|13|TRBJ1-1
CSVGQVADTEAFF
>TRBV6-5|15|TRBJ2-5
CASSCSSGGAETQYF
>TRBV28|14|TRBJ1-5
CASSPPRADQPQHF
>TRBV29-1|11|TRBJ1-2
CSVARAEGYTF
>TRBV6-5|16|TRBJ2-2
CASSYGLAGSAGELFF
>TRBV10-3|16|TRBJ2-3
CAVSETSGRSTDTQYF
>TRBV11-3|15|TRBJ2-1
CASTLALGRGNEQFF
>TRBV7-9|14|TRBJ2-7
CASSLQGPQDEQYF
>TRBV30|17|TRBJ2-7
CAWSPTPPSGRTYEQYF
>TRBV4-2|15|TRBJ1-3
CASSQEDRSGNTIYF
>TRBV13|14|TRBJ2-7
CASRKGLTFSEQYF
>TRBV11-2|13|TRBJ1-3
CASSSPPVNTIHF
>TRBV11-2|15|TRBJ2-1
CASSLAEREVDEQFF
>TRBV12-3/TRBV12-4|15|TRBJ2-1
CASTPLRRSWGEQFF
>TRBV12-3/TRBV12-4|15|TRBJ2-2
CASSPPRMGTGELFF
>TRBV6-6|13|TRBJ2-7
CASSYNRDYEQYF
>TRBV13|16|TRBJ2-6
CASGAPTSSGAKVLTF
>TRBV12-3/TRBV12-4|19|TRBJ2-1
CASSSNPGQKGSSYYEQFF
>TRBV5-6|13|TRBJ1-2
CASSRTGGYGYTF
>TRBV11-2|13|TRBJ2-7
CVSQRDPTYEQYF
>TRBV7-9|15|TRBJ2-7
CASSRSSGTAYEQYF
>TRBV2|16|TRBJ2-1
CASSVGLAGGLEWQFF
>TRBV6-1|12|TRBJ1-1
CASRDPRTEAFF
>TRBV5-6|15|TRBJ1-3
CASSSGFSGGNTIYF
>TRBV4-2|19|TRBJ1-4
CASSRLSPLLQGANEKLFF
>TRBV30|14|TRBJ1-1
CAWTLDRGSTEAFF
>TRBV6-7|12|TRBJ1-4
CASSYLAEKLFF
>TRBV12-3/TRBV12-4|16|TRBJ2-1
CASSLRQYLSYNEQFF
>TRBV4-1|16|TRBJ2-3
CASSQDSSGIGDTQYF
>TRBV11-2|16|TRBJ2-2
CVSRVPGQTNTGELFF
>TRBV5-6|13|TRBJ2-1
CASSYDWGGEQFF
>TRBV11-2|13|TRBJ2-1
CASSLGLPDEQSF
>TRBV11-2|16|TRBJ2-7
CASSLGGQYEVYEQYF
>TRBV29-1|12|TRBJ2-7
CSVGQDSYEQYF